This TCR beta chain was recovered during a study of blood T cells in healthy people across ages. Findings and limits, study-wide: More naive CD4+ cells and higher diversity were found in long-lived than in aged donors.

This clonotype appeared a few times. Its antigen is not known. The authors ran a second PCR of about 7 to 11 cycles using a sample-barcoded 5' primer and a J-beta primer mix. TCRdb analysed the 5' RACE reads with MiXCR anew, one entry per CDR3 protein. The table records 600,000 or so distinct CDR3 sequences, under 30% of them present only once. Germline V gene data show CDR1 as MDHEN and CDR2 as SYDVKM. This CDR3 spans 15 amino acids. V gave up 5 bases and J gave up 2 bases; unmatched junction bases: 5. What was sequenced was blood. The receptor was isolated from an elderly woman in good health. This rearrangement joins TRBV28 to TRBJ2-2, with 7 bases aligning to TRBD2. CDR3 in DNA: TGTGCCAGCAGTCTAGCGGCCCTAAACACCGGGGAGCTGTTTTTT. Translation gives CASSLAALNTGELFF. The variable domain in full, completed from reference TRBV28 and TRBJ2-2, reads DVKVTQSSRYLVKRTGEKVFLECVQDMDHENMFWYRQDPGLGLRLIYFSYDVKMKEKGDIPEGYSVSREKKERFSLILESASTNQTSMYLCASSLAALNTGELFFGEGSRLTVL.